A selection of T cell receptor beta chains follows, all from one sample in a study of OX40 agonist ivuxolimab in advanced cancers. Sequenced by immunoSEQ multiplex PCR; TCRdb stores in-frame clones only, minus some. The sample holds 35,000 to 55,000 clones; roughly 90% are singletons and the top ten take roughly 14%. The specimen comprised CD4+ or CD8+ T cells sorted from blood, sampled in a trial of the OX40 agonist ivuxolimab. These receptors all stem from an adult with an advanced solid tumor such as melanoma, head and neck, liver or kidney cancer. Each CDR3 is given with its conserved first and last residue. The D gene is left open where the match is weak.

J: TRBJ2-7; V: TRBV27; D: TRBD2; CDR3: CASSRGMVSGRASNYYF
J: TRBJ2-7; V: TRBV6-6; D: NA; CDR3: CASKHRGEQYF
J: TRBJ2-1; V: TRBV14; D: TRBD2; CDR3: CASSQGGGLAELEQFF
J: TRBJ2-7; V: TRBV6-6; D: TRBD2; CDR3: CASSYAREGYEQYF
J: TRBJ2-7; V: TRBV19; D: TRBD1; CDR3: CASSRTGGYEQYF
J: TRBJ2-1; V: TRBV7-9; D: TRBD2; CDR3: CASQLAGFYNEQFF
J: TRBJ2-2; V: TRBV10-1; D: TRBD2; CDR3: CASSELAGAGELFF
J: TRBJ1-3; V: TRBV19; D: TRBD1; CDR3: CASLEGASGNTIYF
J: TRBJ2-7; V: TRBV5-1; D: NA; CDR3: CASSLFGDSDGEQYF
J: TRBJ1-4; V: TRBV7-7; D: NA; CDR3: CASSTGFNEKLFF
J: TRBJ1-2; V: TRBV30; D: NA; CDR3: CASGKGSVNYGYTF
J: TRBJ2-7; V: TRBV2; D: TRBD2; CDR3: CASSLDKTGTSGRPLSYEQYF
J: TRBJ1-5; V: TRBV6-1; D: NA; CDR3: CASSESGFRPQHF
J: TRBJ2-1; V: TRBV6-1; D: NA; CDR3: CASTGQHNEQFF
J: TRBJ2-3; V: TRBV19; D: TRBD2; CDR3: CASSSGLAGFTDTQYF
J: TRBJ1-3; V: TRBV6-5; D: TRBD1; CDR3: CASGRTGFGNTIYF
J: TRBJ2-5; V: TRBV2; D: TRBD1; CDR3: CASSEPEDRAQETQYF
J: NA; V: TRBV7-8; D: TRBD1; CDR3: CASRSTTGTGSYEQYF
J: TRBJ1-2; V: TRBV7-8; D: NA; CDR3: CASSIRESGGHGYTF
J: TRBJ2-3; V: TRBV4-2; D: NA; CDR3: CASSQEAASTDTQYF
J: TRBJ2-5; V: TRBV28; D: NA; CDR3: CASSGGGNQETQYF
J: TRBJ2-1; V: TRBV6-1; D: NA; CDR3: CASSEGQSTEQFF
J: NA; V: TRBV27; D: NA; CDR3: CASSSPMMSYEQYF
J: TRBJ2-1; V: TRBV9; D: NA; CDR3: CASSPREGYGQFF
J: TRBJ1-2; V: TRBV6-6; D: TRBD1; CDR3: CASSPRTGVFYGYTF
J: TRBJ2-4; V: TRBV30; D: TRBD1; CDR3: CAWSVLRTGKNIQYF
J: TRBJ2-3; V: TRBV2; D: NA; CDR3: CASTRELNTDTQYF
J: TRBJ2-1; V: TRBV7-3; D: NA; CDR3: CASSSGSYNEQFF
J: TRBJ2-6; V: TRBV28; D: NA; CDR3: CASGSGANVLTF
J: TRBJ2-1; V: TRBV21-1; D: NA; CDR3: CASSKETSGSTYNEQFF
J: TRBJ2-5; V: TRBV19; D: NA; CDR3: CASSIAGLQETQYF
J: TRBJ1-2; V: TRBV28; D: NA; CDR3: CASSFSGVNNYGYTF
J: TRBJ2-3; V: TRBV25-1; D: NA; CDR3: CASSELGGGRGDTQYF
J: TRBJ2-7; V: TRBV6-1; D: NA; CDR3: CASSERASWYF
J: TRBJ2-6; V: TRBV4-1; D: NA; CDR3: CASSGDGYLSGANVLTF
J: TRBJ1-2; V: TRBV5-8; D: NA; CDR3: CASSPRAGWDYGYTF
J: TRBJ2-5; V: TRBV18; D: TRBD1; CDR3: CASSQGGRETQYF
J: TRBJ2-7; V: TRBV28; D: NA; CDR3: CASTGPGGTYEQYF
J: TRBJ2-5; V: TRBV28; D: NA; CDR3: CASSDWAKETQYF
J: NA; V: TRBV9; D: NA; CDR3: CASSVGSGLGSYEQYF
J: TRBJ2-7; V: TRBV5-4; D: TRBD1; CDR3: CASSHRDRVIYEQYF